The clone carrying this T cell receptor (beta chain) was picked up a small number of times. Its antigen is currently unknown. The study recruited healthy Caucasian donors from Russia who were aged about 6 to 90. This sample is part of a study of blood T cells in healthy people across ages. Points from the study as a whole: A strong correlation between TCR beta diversity and naive T cell percentage was seen. Significant beta diversity loss was already apparent by age roughly 43, declining roughly linearly.

V was clipped by 3 bases and J by 7 bases, with 19 bases between them. CDR3 length: 16 residues. CDR1 and CDR2 from the germline V gene are LNHNV and YYDKDF (reference sequence). It was with a sample-barcoded 5' primer and a J-beta primer mix that a second PCR of roughly 7 to 12 cycles was run. MiXCR was run by TCRdb on the 5' RACE reads, yielding one entry per CDR3 protein. Of some 760,000 distinct CDR3 sequences listed, roughly 25% were seen once; the top ten hold roughly 9%. The sample was also linked to a second study, of T cells of mothers and their children. That work adds: The donors comprised more than five children and their three healthy Caucasian mothers.

The rearrangement links TRBV15 to TRBJ1-5, with D possibly being TRBD1 (6 bases). This clonotype originated in a boy aged 10-17 years in good health. The sequenced material came from blood. CDR3: CATSSRNRAGFQPQHF. CDR3 bases: TGTGCCACCAGCAGCCGGAACAGGGCAGGGTTCCAGCCCCAGCATTTT.